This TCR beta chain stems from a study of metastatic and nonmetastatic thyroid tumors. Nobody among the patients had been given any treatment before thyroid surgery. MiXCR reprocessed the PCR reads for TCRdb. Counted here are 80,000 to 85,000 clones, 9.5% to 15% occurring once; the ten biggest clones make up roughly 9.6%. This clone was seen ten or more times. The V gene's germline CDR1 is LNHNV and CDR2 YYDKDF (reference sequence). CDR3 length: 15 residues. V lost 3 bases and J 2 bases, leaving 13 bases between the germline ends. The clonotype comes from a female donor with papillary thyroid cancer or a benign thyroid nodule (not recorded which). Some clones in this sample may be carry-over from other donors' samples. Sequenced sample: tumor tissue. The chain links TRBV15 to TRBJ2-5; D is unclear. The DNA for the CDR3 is TGTGCCACCAGCAGGTTATTGGACCGTCAAGAGACCCAGTACTTC. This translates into CATSRLLDRQETQYF.